A selection of T cell receptor beta chains follows, all from one sample in a study of CD8+ T cells in alopecia areata. Profiling relied on immunoSEQ multiplex PCR, and the TCRdb table lists in-frame clones only, not all of them. The data contain around 15,000 clones, more than 45% of them singletons. What was sequenced was skin. The origin of the receptors is a human donor with alopecia areata. The CDR3 runs from the conserved cysteine through the conserved F or W. The D gene is left open where the match is weak. Expanded clones get a size class; other rows say once, few or many, or leave the size out.

clone size | CDR3 length | J gene | V gene | D gene | CDR3 DNA | CDR3 protein
NA | 13 | TRBJ2-7 | TRBV27 | NA | TGTGCCAGCAGTTTATCCACAGGATCATACCAGTACTTC | CASSLSTGSYQYF
NA | 14 | TRBJ2-7 | TRBV19 | TRBD2 | TGTGCCAGTAGAACTAGCGGGGGACCCTACGAGCAGTACTTC | CASRTSGGPYEQYF
NA | 12 | TRBJ1-2 | TRBV28 | NA | TGTGCCTTAAGTACGGGAACATATGGCTACACCTTC | CALSTGTYGYTF
NA | 14 | TRBJ1-2 | TRBV14 | NA | TGTGCCAGCAGCCAAGGAGTTTTTGGGTATGGCTACACCTTC | CASSQGVFGYGYTF
NA | 15 | TRBJ2-2 | TRBV28 | NA | TGTGCCAGCGATCAAGGCCGGATAAACACCGGGGAGCTGTTTTTT | CASDQGRINTGELFF
NA | 14 | TRBJ2-7 | TRBV7-2 | NA | TGTGCCAGCAGCTTATGGGCTAGTTCCTACGAGCAGTACTTC | CASSLWASSYEQYF
few | 15 | TRBJ2-5 | TRBV21-1 | NA | TGTGCCAGCAGCACCACGATTAGCGGACAAGAGACCCAGTACTTC | CASSTTISGQETQYF
once | 12 | TRBJ2-3 | TRBV28 | NA | TGTGCCAGCAGTCCCATGGGAGATACGCAGTATTTT | CASSPMGDTQYF
few | 14 | TRBJ2-1 | TRBV28 | NA | TGTGCCAGCAGTTTATTGGTCTCCTACAATGAGCAGTTCTTC | CASSLLVSYNEQFF
NA | 15 | TRBJ1-1 | TRBV4-1 | NA | TGCGCCAGCAGCCAATCAGGAGGCATGAACACTGAAGCTTTCTTT | CASSQSGGMNTEAFF
medium-sized | 12 | TRBJ2-1 | TRBV7-2 | NA | TGTGCCAGCAGCCCTGGGCGACGTGAGCAGTTCTTC | CASSPGRREQFF
few | 13 | TRBJ1-2 | TRBV6-1 | TRBD1 | TGTGCCACCGAGGGACAGGGGGCGCGGGGCTACACCTTC | CATEGQGARGYTF
NA | 17 | TRBJ1-5 | TRBV18 | TRBD1 | TGTGCCAGCTCACCCTTCCTCCGGGACAGGGAGAATCAGCCCCAGCATTTT | CASSPFLRDRENQPQHF
NA | 15 | TRBJ2-2 | TRBV7-9 | TRBD2 | TGTGCCAGCAGCTCCCCTGGGACTAAAGCCGGGGAGCTGTTTTTT | CASSSPGTKAGELFF
NA | 14 | TRBJ2-1 | TRBV28 | NA | TGTGCCAGCAGTGGAAAGATGTGGCACAATGAGCAGTTCTTC | CASSGKMWHNEQFF
NA | 20 | TRBJ1-2 | TRBV28 | NA | TGTGCCACCCAACGCTGGGCACAGGGATGGTTCCAAACTACTAACTATGGCTACACCTTC | CATQRWAQGWFQTTNYGYTF
NA | 14 | TRBJ2-3 | TRBV7-3 | NA | TGTGCCAGCAGCTTAGTGAACCGCTTTGATACGCAGTATTTT | CASSLVNRFDTQYF
NA | 17 | TRBJ2-3 | TRBV19 | NA | TGTGCCAGTAGTCCTTACGGACACCGGCGGAGCACAGATACGCAGTATTTT | CASSPYGHRRSTDTQYF
NA | 13 | TRBJ2-6 | TRBV2 | NA | TGTGCCAGCACGAGGGCTGGGGCCAACGTCCTGACTTTC | CASTRAGANVLTF
large | 16 | TRBJ2-7 | TRBV18 | TRBD1 | TGTGCCAGCTCACCACCGCCGGGACAGGGGTACTACGAGCAGTACTTC | CASSPPPGQGYYEQYF
NA | 15 | TRBJ1-4 | TRBV15 | TRBD1 | TGTGCCACCAGCAGAGATTTGGACAGGAGTGAAAAACTGTTTTTT | CATSRDLDRSEKLFF
NA | 17 | TRBJ2-3 | TRBV9 | TRBD1 | TGTGCCAGCAGCGTAGGGGCCGGGACAGGTGGCACAGATACGCAGTATTTT | CASSVGAGTGGTDTQYF
NA | 16 | TRBJ1-1 | TRBV28 | TRBD1 | TGTGCCAGCCCCCCCTCCGGGACAGGGAGGAACACTGAAGCTTTCTTT | CASPPSGTGRNTEAFF
NA | 15 | TRBJ1-1 | TRBV18 | NA | TGTGCCAGCTCACTACTACACAGGGATCCCACTGAAGCTTTCTTT | CASSLLHRDPTEAFF
NA | 16 | TRBJ2-7 | TRBV6-6 | NA | TGTGCCAGCAGTTACAGAGGGATCTTTTATGTCCGCTTGGAGTACTTC | CASSYRGIFYVRLEYF
few | 15 | TRBJ2-5 | TRBV7-6 | NA | TGTGCCAGCAGCAAAAACTGGGGGGCTAGGGAGACCCAGTACTTC | CASSKNWGARETQYF
NA | 16 | TRBJ2-5 | TRBV7-2 | NA | TGTGCCAGCAGTTCTAGCAGGAGGGCCGAATCGGAGACCCAGTACTTC | CASSSSRRAESETQYF
NA | 16 | TRBJ2-1 | TRBV28 | TRBD1 | TGTGCCAGCAGTATAACCGGGACAGGGAGAGACAATGAGCAGTTCTTC | CASSITGTGRDNEQFF
NA | 12 | TRBJ1-1 | TRBV5-1 | NA | TGCGCCAGCAGCTTGGCCAACACTGAAGCTTTCTTT | CASSLANTEAFF
NA | 14 | TRBJ2-6 | TRBV2 | NA | TGTGCCAGCAGTACAGGGTACGGGGCCAACGTCCTGACTTTC | CASSTGYGANVLTF
NA | 14 | TRBJ1-1 | TRBV10-1 | NA | TGCGCCAGCAGTGTCGGGGCGATGGGGACTGAAGCTTTCTTT | CASSVGAMGTEAFF
medium-sized | 15 | TRBJ2-2 | TRBV19 | TRBD1 | TGTGCCAGTAGTTCCGCAACAGGGGTGGCCGGGGAGCTGTTTTTT | CASSSATGVAGELFF
NA | 12 | TRBJ1-2 | TRBV28 | NA | TGTGCCACTCTACTGACTGTCTCCGGCTACACCTTC | CATLLTVSGYTF
NA | 15 | TRBJ2-7 | TRBV13 | TRBD2 | TGTGCCAGCAGCTTTCAGGGGACTAGCGGGCGTGAGCAGTACTTC | CASSFQGTSGREQYF
NA | 14 | TRBJ1-5 | TRBV28 | NA | TGTGCCAGCAGTCAACAGGTTAGCAATCAGCCCCAGCATTTT | CASSQQVSNQPQHF
NA | 14 | TRBJ2-1 | TRBV30 | TRBD2 | TGTGCCTCATCGGGACTAGCGGGAGTTGATGAGCAGTTCTTC | CASSGLAGVDEQFF
medium-sized | 16 | TRBJ2-7 | TRBV28 | NA | TGTGCCAGCAGTTCTACTCCATGGGGGGATTCCTACGAGCAGTACTTC | CASSSTPWGDSYEQYF
NA | 15 | TRBJ2-7 | TRBV5-1 | NA | TGCGCCAGCTGCCCCGGGGACCGAAACTCCTACGAGCAGTACTTC | CASCPGDRNSYEQYF
NA | 15 | TRBJ1-1 | TRBV5-4 | NA | TGTGCCAGCAGCTTGGCCTCGAGGGCAACCACTGAAGCTTTCTTT | CASSLASRATTEAFF
once | 19 | TRBJ2-1 | TRBV5-4 | TRBD2 | TGTGCCAGCAGCTATGATCGGTCTAGCGGGGTCAACTCCTACAATGAGCAGTTCTTC | CASSYDRSSGVNSYNEQFF
once | 12 | TRBJ2-4 | TRBV2 | NA | TGTGCCAGCGGAACCGTAGGGAAACTTCAGTACTTC | CASGTVGKLQYF
NA | 15 | TRBJ2-1 | TRBV5-6 | NA | TGTGCCAGCAGCTTGACCGTTTGGGCCGTTAATGAGCAGTTCTTC | CASSLTVWAVNEQFF
NA | 14 | TRBJ2-3 | TRBV6-5 | TRBD2 | TGTGCCACCCGGACTAGCGGGAACACAGATACGCAGTATTTT | CATRTSGNTDTQYF